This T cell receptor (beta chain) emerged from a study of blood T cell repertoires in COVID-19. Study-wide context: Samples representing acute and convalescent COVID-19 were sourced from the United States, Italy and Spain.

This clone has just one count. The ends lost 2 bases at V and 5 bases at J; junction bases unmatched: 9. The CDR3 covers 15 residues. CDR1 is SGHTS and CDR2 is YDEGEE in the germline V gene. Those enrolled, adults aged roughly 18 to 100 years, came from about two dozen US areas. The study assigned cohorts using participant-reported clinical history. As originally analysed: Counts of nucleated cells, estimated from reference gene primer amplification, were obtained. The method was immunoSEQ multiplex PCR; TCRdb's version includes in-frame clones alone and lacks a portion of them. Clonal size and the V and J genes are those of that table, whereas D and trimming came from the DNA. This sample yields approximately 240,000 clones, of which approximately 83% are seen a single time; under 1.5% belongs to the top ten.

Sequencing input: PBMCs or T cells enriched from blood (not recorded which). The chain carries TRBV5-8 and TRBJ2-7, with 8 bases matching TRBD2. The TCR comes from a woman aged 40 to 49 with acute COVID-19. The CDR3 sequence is CASSLGSGGADEQYF. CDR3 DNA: TGTGCCAGCAGCTTAGGATCCGGGGGGGCTGACGAGCAGTACTTC.